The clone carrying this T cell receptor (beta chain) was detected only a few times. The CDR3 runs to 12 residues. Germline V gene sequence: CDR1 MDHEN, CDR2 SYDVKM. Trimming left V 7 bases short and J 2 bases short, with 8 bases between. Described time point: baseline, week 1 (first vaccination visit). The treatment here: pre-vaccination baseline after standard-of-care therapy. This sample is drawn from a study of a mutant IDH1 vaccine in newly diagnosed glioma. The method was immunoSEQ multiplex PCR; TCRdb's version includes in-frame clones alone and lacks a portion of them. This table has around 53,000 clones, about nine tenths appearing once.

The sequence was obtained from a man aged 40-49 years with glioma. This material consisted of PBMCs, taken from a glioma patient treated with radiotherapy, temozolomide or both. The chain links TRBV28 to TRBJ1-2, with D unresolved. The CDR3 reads CASKDSNYGYTF. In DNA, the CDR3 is TGTGCCAGCAAGGATTCAAACTATGGCTACACCTTC.